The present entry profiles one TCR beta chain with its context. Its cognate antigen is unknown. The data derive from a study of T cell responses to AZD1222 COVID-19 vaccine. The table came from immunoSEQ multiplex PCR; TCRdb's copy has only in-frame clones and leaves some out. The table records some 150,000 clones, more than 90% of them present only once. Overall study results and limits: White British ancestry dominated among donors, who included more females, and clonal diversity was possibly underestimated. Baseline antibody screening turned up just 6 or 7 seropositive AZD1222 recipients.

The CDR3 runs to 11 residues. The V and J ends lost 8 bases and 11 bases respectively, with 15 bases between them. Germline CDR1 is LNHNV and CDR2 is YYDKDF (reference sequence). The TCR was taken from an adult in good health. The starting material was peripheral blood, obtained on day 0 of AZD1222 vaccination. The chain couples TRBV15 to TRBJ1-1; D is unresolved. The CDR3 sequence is CATAREGRAFF. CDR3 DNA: TGTGCCACCGCGCGCGAGGGTCGGGCTTTCTTT.